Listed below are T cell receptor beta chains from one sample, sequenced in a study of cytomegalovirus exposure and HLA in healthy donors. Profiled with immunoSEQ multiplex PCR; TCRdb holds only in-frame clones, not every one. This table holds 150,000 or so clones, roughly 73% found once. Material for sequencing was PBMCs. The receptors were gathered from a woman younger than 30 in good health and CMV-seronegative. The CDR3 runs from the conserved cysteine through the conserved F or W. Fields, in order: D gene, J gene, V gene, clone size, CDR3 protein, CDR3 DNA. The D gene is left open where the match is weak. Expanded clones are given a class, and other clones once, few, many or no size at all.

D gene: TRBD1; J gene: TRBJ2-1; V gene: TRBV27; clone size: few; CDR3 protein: CASSRTAGQGAYNEQFF; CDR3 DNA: TGTGCCAGCAGTCGAACCGCGGGACAGGGGGCCTACAATGAGCAGTTCTTC
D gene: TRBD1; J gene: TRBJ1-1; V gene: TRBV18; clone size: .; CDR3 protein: CASSPPGTAMNTEAFF; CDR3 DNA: TGTGCCAGCTCACCACCCGGGACAGCTATGAACACTGAAGCTTTCTTT
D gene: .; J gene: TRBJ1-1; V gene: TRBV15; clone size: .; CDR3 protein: CATSRQIDTEAFF; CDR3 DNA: TGTGCCACCAGCAGACAGATTGACACTGAAGCTTTCTTT
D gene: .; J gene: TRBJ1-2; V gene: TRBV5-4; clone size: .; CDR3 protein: CASYTGHYGYTF; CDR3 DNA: TGTGCCAGCTACACAGGGCACTATGGCTACACCTTC
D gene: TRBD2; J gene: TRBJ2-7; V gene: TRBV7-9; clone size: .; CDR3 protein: CSSSLDPGLAGLLTYEQYF; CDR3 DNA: TGTTCCAGCAGCTTAGATCCGGGACTAGCGGGGCTCCTGACCTACGAGCAGTACTTC
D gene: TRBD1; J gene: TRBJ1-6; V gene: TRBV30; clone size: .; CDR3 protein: CAWSTGQGARPLHF; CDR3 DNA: TGTGCCTGGAGTACGGGACAGGGGGCAAGGCCCCTCCACTTT
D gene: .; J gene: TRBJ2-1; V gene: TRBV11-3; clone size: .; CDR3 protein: CASSPGRGEQFF; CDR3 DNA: TGTGCCAGCAGCCCAGGGCGGGGAGAGCAGTTCTTC
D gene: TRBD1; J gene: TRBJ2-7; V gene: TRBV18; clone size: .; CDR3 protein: CASSPILGQGDYEQYF; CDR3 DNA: TGTGCCAGCTCACCTATACTCGGACAGGGGGACTACGAGCAGTACTTC
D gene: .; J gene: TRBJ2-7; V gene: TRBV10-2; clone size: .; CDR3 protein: CASSESEEGSYEQYF; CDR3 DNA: TGCGCCAGCAGTGAGTCCGAGGAAGGCTCCTACGAGCAGTACTTC
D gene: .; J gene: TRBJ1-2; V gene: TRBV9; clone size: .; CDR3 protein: CASSVDGVVGGGIIGYTF; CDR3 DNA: TGTGCCAGCAGCGTAGATGGGGTAGTCGGGGGAGGTATTATAGGCTACACCTTC
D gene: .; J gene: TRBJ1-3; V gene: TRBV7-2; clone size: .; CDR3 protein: CASSLDSYSGNTIYF; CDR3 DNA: TGTGCCAGCAGCTTGGACAGTTACTCTGGAAACACCATATATTTT
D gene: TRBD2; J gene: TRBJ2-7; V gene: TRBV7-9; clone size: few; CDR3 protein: CASSSGLAGYYEQYF; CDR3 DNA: TGTGCCAGCAGCTCCGGACTAGCCGGATACTACGAGCAGTACTTC
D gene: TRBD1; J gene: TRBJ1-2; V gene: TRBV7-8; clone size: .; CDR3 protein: CASRQGATGNYGYTF; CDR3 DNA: TGTGCCTCCAGACAGGGGGCGACGGGTAACTATGGCTACACCTTC
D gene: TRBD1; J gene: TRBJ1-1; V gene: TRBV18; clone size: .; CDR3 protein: CASSPSEGQGAWDTEAFF; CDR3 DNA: TGTGCCAGCTCACCCAGCGAGGGACAGGGGGCTTGGGACACTGAAGCTTTCTTT
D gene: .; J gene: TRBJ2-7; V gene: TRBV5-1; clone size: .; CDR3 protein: CARCQGLNGWYEQYF; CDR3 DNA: TGCGCCAGATGTCAGGGTCTGAACGGTTGGTACGAGCAGTACTTC
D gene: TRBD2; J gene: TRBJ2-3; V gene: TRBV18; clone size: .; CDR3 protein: CASSPGGTSGSPDTQYF; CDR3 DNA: TGTGCCAGCTCACCAGGGGGAACTAGCGGGTCACCGGATACGCAGTATTTT
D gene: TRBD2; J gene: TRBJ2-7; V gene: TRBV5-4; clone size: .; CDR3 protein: CASSLGGRGDLYEQYF; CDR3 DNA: TGTGCCAGCAGCTTGGGTGGACGGGGGGACCTCTACGAGCAGTACTTC
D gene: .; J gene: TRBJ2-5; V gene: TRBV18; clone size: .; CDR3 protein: CASSTFPVETQYF; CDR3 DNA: TGTGCCAGCTCAACGTTCCCGGTAGAGACCCAGTACTTC
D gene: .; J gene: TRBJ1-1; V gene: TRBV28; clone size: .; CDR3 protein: CASSVSGIEAFF; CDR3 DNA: TGTGCCAGCAGTGTCTCAGGGATTGAAGCTTTCTTT
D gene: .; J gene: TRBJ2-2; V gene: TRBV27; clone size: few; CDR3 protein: CASSLLGQNTGELFF; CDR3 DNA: TGTGCCAGCAGTTTGTTGGGACAGAACACCGGGGAGCTGTTTTTT
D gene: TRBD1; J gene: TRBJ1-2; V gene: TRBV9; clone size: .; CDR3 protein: CASSVRTGPFGYTF; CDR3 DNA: TGTGCCAGCAGCGTCCGGACAGGGCCATTTGGCTACACCTTC
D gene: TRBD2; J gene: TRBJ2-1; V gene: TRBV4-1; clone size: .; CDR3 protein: CASSQDGAGERRFYNEQFF; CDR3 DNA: TGCGCCAGCAGCCAAGATGGCGCGGGGGAAAGAAGGTTTTACAATGAGCAGTTCTTC
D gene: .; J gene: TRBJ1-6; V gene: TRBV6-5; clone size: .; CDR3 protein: CASSLRVGNSPLHF; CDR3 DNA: TGTGCCAGCAGTCTCCGTGTCGGGAATTCACCCCTCCACTTT
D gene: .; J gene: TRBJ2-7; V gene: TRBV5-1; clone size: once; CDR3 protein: CASSSSTAAYEQYF; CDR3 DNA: TGCGCCAGCAGCTCCTCGACAGCAGCCTACGAGCAGTACTTC
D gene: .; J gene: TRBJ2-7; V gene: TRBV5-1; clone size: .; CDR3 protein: CASSLARFSYEQYF; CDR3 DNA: TGCGCCAGCAGCTTGGCCCGGTTCTCCTACGAGCAGTACTTC
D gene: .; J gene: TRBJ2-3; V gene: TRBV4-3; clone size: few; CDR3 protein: CASSQVREGTDTQYF; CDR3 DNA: TGCGCCAGCAGCCAAGTCAGGGAGGGCACAGATACGCAGTATTTT